This T cell receptor beta chain was sequenced in a study of T cell repertoires in Merkel cell carcinoma (dated by TCRdb to the late 2010s). Some background on the complete study: Patients who had received intralesional immunotherapy or systemic immune checkpoint blockade ahead of the biopsy were left out. MCPyV-specific clonotypes were first defined by tetramer sorting, cloning and paired TCR sequencing of expanded tumor-infiltrating lymphocytes. Inclusion required a diagnosis of MCPyV-positive Merkel cell carcinoma and successful in vitro expansion of tumor-infiltrating lymphocytes.

Concerning this clone: Its antigen is currently not known. Base quality data are lacking; no much larger clone is found one base away.

Study subjects had biopsy-confirmed Merkel cell carcinoma that was MCPyV-positive, and every subject had positive serum antibodies to T-antigen. Genomic DNA was extracted from about six adjacent 10-micron frozen tumor sections without cell sorting or culture. About 5 x 5 x 5 mm of tumor biopsy tissue was frozen in optimal cutting temperature compound. In the frozen biopsy, scout sections stained with hematoxylin and eosin confirmed abundant Merkel cell carcinoma and infiltrating cells. The immunoSEQ assay was used for TRB CDR3 sequencing and data processing of tumor genomic DNA. TCRdb's version of the immuneACCESS table is confined to in-frame rearrangements and falls short of the full clone set. An unresolved V gene accounts for under half of the shortfall where checked; the remainder is of unknown origin. Here the sample has 12,000 to 15,000 clones; 76% occur a single time. The ten top clones hold roughly 17% of the sample.

Study-level results and caveats: The study did not examine normal tissue biopsies.

Germline trimming: 1 base from V, 2 bases from J; junction bases outside gene matches: 5. From the cysteine through the phenylalanine, the CDR3 covers 16 amino acids. Only the CDR3 part of the read is kept: 48 bases, read in frame from the first base. Per the germline V gene (reference sequence), LNHNV is the CDR1 and YYDKDF is the CDR2. The sequenced sample consisted of tumor tissue. The chain is made from TRBV15 and TRBJ2-3; 8 nucleotides in the junction match TRBD2. The TCR was taken from an adult with Merkel cell carcinoma. The bases are TGTGCCACCAGCAGAGTTAGCGGGGCAGCCACAGATACGCAGTATTTT. Its translation reads: CATSRVSGAATDTQYF.